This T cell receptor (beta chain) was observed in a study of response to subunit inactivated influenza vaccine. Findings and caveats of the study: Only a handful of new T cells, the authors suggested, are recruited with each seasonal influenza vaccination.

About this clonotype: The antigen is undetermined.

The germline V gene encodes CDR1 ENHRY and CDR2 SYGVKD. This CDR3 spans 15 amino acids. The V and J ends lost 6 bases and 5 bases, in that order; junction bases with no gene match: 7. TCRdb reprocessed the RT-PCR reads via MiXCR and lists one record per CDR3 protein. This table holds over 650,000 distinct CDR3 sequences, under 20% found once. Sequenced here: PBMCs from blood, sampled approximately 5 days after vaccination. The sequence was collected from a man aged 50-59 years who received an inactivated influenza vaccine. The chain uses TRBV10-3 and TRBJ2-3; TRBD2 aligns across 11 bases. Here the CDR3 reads CAISLAGGVGDTQYF. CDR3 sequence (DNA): TGTGCCATCAGCCTAGCGGGGGGCGTCGGAGATACGCAGTATTTT.